The next 19 T cell receptor beta chains were all read from a single sample in a study of control samples from healthy donors and cancer patients (dated by TCRdb to the early 2020s). To prepare the library, the immunoSEQ multiplex PCR assay was applied. TCRdb took this table from immuneACCESS and kept in-frame rearrangements with V and J called. Such tables lack part of the clones; where checked against another copy, unresolved V genes explain under half of the gap, and the rest is unexplained. For this sample there are 60,000 to 80,000 clones; 87% appear just once. About 4.2% of the sample rests with the top ten. Sequences were obtained from blood. These receptors came from a woman aged 50 to 60 in good health.

V gene TRBV5-1 combines with J gene TRBJ2-7; 8 bases line up with TRBD1. The CDR3 extends over 17 amino acids. The germline V gene encodes CDR1 SGHRS and CDR2 YFSETQ. With V trimmed by 0 bases and J by 1 base, 9 bases remained unmatched. CDR3 in DNA: TGCGCCAGCAGCTTGGGGCCGGACAGGGCGGTTTCCTACGAGCAGTACTTC. As protein: CASSLGPDRAVSYEQYF.

The rearrangement uses TRBV7-2 and TRBJ1-2, with D perhaps matching TRBD1 (5 bases). The CDR3 sequence is 14 residues long. Germline loops: CDR1 SGHTA, CDR2 FQGNSA. The V and J ends lost 6 bases and 2 bases respectively, with 13 bases between them. In DNA form, the CDR3 reads TGTGCCAGCAGAGATGGGTCAGGGAACTATGGCTACACCTTC. Translated: CASRDGSGNYGYTF.

The CDR3 coding sequence is TGTGCCAGTTTCCTAGCGCCGAACACCGGGGAGCTGTTTTTT. It is translated as CASFLAPNTGELFF. The gene calls are TRBV6-5 and TRBJ2-2; perhaps TRBD2 as D (6 bases). The ends were cut back, 9 bases at V and 0 bases at J, with 11 bases in the middle. The CDR3 extends over 14 amino acids. The V gene's germline CDR1 is MNHEY and CDR2 SVGAGI.

Notes on this clone: The junction departs from the called germline gene at one end, perhaps through a read error. The chain is built from TRBV7-7 and TRBJ2-1, with 7 nucleotides matching TRBD1. This CDR3 comprises 15 residues. Per germline, CDR1 SSHAT and CDR2 FNYEAQ (reference sequence). The CDR3 loop is CASSQTGSSYNEQFF. The CDR3 DNA reads as TGTGCTAGCAGCCAGACAGGGAGCTCCTACAATGAGCAGTTCTTC.

This chain connects TRBV5-1 to TRBJ2-2, with D possibly matching TRBD1 (6 bases). CDR1 SGHRS and CDR2 YFSETQ come from the germline V gene. The length of the CDR3 is 16 residues. The ends were cut back, 4 bases at V and 1 base at J, with 14 bases in the middle. In DNA, the CDR3 is TGCGCCAGCAGCCCGACGGTACAGGGGAACACCGGGGAGCTGTTTTTT. The encoded protein is CASSPTVQGNTGELFF.

The chain employs TRBV5-1 and TRBJ2-1; 7 nucleotides align to TRBD2. The germline V gene encodes CDR1 SGHRS and CDR2 YFSETQ. This CDR3 is 15 amino acids long. The V gene end was trimmed by 4 bases and the J gene end by 0 bases; junction bases not matched to a gene: 4. CDR3 nucleotides: TGCGCCAGCAGCCTAGCGGCTAGCTCCTACAATGAGCAGTTCTTC. As protein: CASSLAASSYNEQFF.

The chain carries TRBV5-5 and TRBJ2-1; a weak D match, TRBD2 (5 bases). This CDR3 contains 16 residues. Germline V gene lookup returns CDR1 SGHKS and CDR2 YYEKEE (reference sequence). Trimming took 4 bases from V and 5 from J, leaving 19 bases between them. CDR3 region: CASSPTFGDWDNEQFF. The CDR3 DNA reads as TGTGCCAGCAGCCCCACCTTCGGGGATTGGGACAATGAGCAGTTCTTC.

This clone appeared once. The chain has TRBV30 and TRBJ2-3; D is possibly TRBD1 (5 bases). The CDR3 consists of 11 residues. V shed 3 bases and J shed 6 bases, with 7 bases lying between them. Germline CDR1 and CDR2: GTSNPN and SVGIG (reference sequence). The CDR3 sequence is CAWRAGDTQYF. For the CDR3, the DNA is TGTGCCTGGAGAGCAGGGGATACGCAGTATTTT.

This chain uses TRBV3-1 (or the pseudogene TRBV3-2) with TRBJ2-7; D remains ambiguous. The V and J ends lost 3 bases and 6 bases respectively, with 6 bases between them. This CDR3 contains 11 residues. Germline CDR1 LGHDT, CDR2 YNNKEL (reference sequence). This CDR3 reads CASSQSREQYF. The CDR3 DNA reads TGTGCCAGCAGCCAGAGTCGCGAGCAGTACTTC.

The rearrangement joins TRBV27 to TRBJ2-1, with D possibly matching TRBD1 (6 bases). The germline V gene encodes CDR1 MNHEY and CDR2 SMNVEV (reference sequence). CDR3 length: 15 amino acids. The V end lost 7 bases, the J end lost 6 bases, and 19 bases lay between the germline ends. CDR3 DNA sequence: TGTGCCAGCAAGAGGGGGAGTGGACCCCTCAATGAGCAGTTCTTC. Its translation is CASKRGSGPLNEQFF.

This clone was seen only a few times. The chain carries TRBV15 and TRBJ2-7, with 10 bases lining up with TRBD1. V gave up 1 base and J gave up 5 bases; unmatched junction bases: 5. The CDR3 is 15 amino acids. CDR1 and CDR2 from the germline V gene are LNHNV and YYDKDF (reference sequence). Written as DNA, the CDR3 is TGTGCCACCAGCAGAGGAGGGACAGGGGATCACGAGCAGTACTTC. It encodes CATSRGGTGDHEQYF. Based on the CDR3 plus reference TRBV15 and TRBJ2-7, the full variable domain is DAMVIQNPRYQVTQFGKPVTLSCSQTLNHNVMYWYQQKSSQAPKLLFHYYDKDFNNEADTPDNFQSRRPNTSFCFLDIRSPGLGDTAMYLCATSRGGTGDHEQYFGPGTRLTVT.

The CDR3 protein is CASSRGTEAGEKLFF. The CDR3 DNA reads as TGTGCCAGCTCCCGTGGGACAGAAGCGGGTGAAAAACTGTTTTTT. The V and J genes are TRBV18 and TRBJ1-4, with 7 positions matching TRBD1. This CDR3 is built from 15 residues. Germline trimming cut 6 bases from V and 7 bases from J; bases unmatched to any gene: 11. Germline-derived CDR1 and CDR2 are KGHSH and LQKENI.

The V and J genes are TRBV7-9 and TRBJ1-1; no reliable D call. Trimming left V 10 bases short and J 1 base short, with 4 bases between. CDR1 is SEHNR, CDR2 FQNEAQ, per germline (reference sequence). The CDR3 spans 10 residues. The chain's CDR3 is CAIKNTEAFF. In DNA, the CDR3 is TGTGCCATAAAGAACACTGAAGCTTTCTTT.

This clone was picked up a small number of times. The chain employs TRBV28 and TRBJ1-1; maybe TRBD1 (5 bases). This CDR3 is built from 13 residues. V was cut by 4 bases and J by 10 bases, with 16 bases left in between. Per the germline V gene, CDR1 is MDHEN and CDR2 is SYDVKM. CDR3 in DNA: TGTGCCAGCAGTTCAGCGGAGGGGCTGCGAGCTTTCTTT. Translating it yields CASSSAEGLRAFF.

The V gene is TRBV3-1 (or the pseudogene TRBV3-2), the J gene TRBJ1-5, with no clear D. Trimming removed 4 bases from V and 2 bases from J, with 12 bases in between. Looked up from germline, CDR1 is LGHDT and CDR2 is YNNKEL (reference sequence). The CDR3 spans 15 residues. The DNA of the CDR3 is TGTGCCAGCAGCCCCTCGGGCCGGGGCAATCAGCCCCAGCATTTT. Protein product: CASSPSGRGNQPQHF.

The V gene is TRBV7-2, the J gene TRBJ2-3; 7 bases line up with TRBD2. Trimming at V came to 2 bases and at J to 2 bases, leaving 10 bases not matched to a gene. The CDR3 has 17 residues. Germline V gives CDR1 SGHTA, CDR2 FQGNSA. The CDR3 sequence: CASSLQGGSHATDTQYF. The DNA for the CDR3 is TGTGCCAGCAGCTTACAGGGCGGGAGTCACGCCACAGATACGCAGTATTTT.

The chain links TRBV6-6 to TRBJ2-7, with D perhaps TRBD1 or TRBD2 (5 bases each). CDR3 length: 14 amino acids. Germline assignment: CDR1 MNHNY and CDR2 SVGAGI (reference sequence). The germline V and J ends were trimmed by 2 bases and 6 bases, with 14 bases remaining between them. Here the CDR3 reads CASSYGTPRGEQYF. The DNA of the CDR3 is TGTGCCAGCAGTTACGGGACCCCTCGGGGCGAGCAGTACTTC.

V is TRBV5-6 and J is TRBJ1-2, with 8 bases aligning to TRBD1. CDR3 length: 14 residues. CDR1 and CDR2 from the germline V gene are SGHDT and YYEEEE. The ends lost 4 bases at V and 2 bases at J; junction bases unmatched: 4. The DNA of the CDR3 is TGTGCCAGCAGCCCTGGACAGGGCAACTATGGCTACACCTTC. Amino acid sequence: CASSPGQGNYGYTF.

CDR3 region: CASSPPGHFPSGANVLTF. DNA of the CDR3: TGTGCCAGCTCACCGCCGGGACACTTTCCCTCTGGGGCCAACGTCCTGACTTTC. The chain links TRBV18 to TRBJ2-6; possible D gene TRBD1, 6 bases. Trimming pared 3 bases from V and 0 bases from J, leaving 15 bases between. This CDR3 spans 18 amino acids. Looked up from germline, CDR1 is KGHSH and CDR2 is LQKENI.